Following are 20 T cell receptor beta chains from one sample sequenced in a study of long-term antiretroviral therapy in people with HIV. It was version v3.0 of the immunoSEQ assay that was run at survey level. Clones were sequenced by immunoSEQ multiplex PCR, and TCRdb holds only the in-frame ones, with some missing. The sample consists of 25,000 to 35,000 clones, roughly 90% of them appearing once. The sample here was unsorted PBMCs, taken 3.1 years after starting antiretroviral therapy. These TCRs come from a man aged 18 to 29 with HIV.

The chain combines TRBV13 with TRBJ2-5; a possible D gene is TRBD2 (5 bases). Per the germline V gene, CDR1 is PRHDT and CDR2 is FYEKMQ (reference sequence). This CDR3 contains 14 residues. Trimming stripped 5 bases from V and 5 bases from J, with 15 bases between. This chain's CDR3 is CASSLGGTEETQYF. CDR3 nucleotides: TGTGCCAGCAGCCTCGGAGGAACGGAGGAGACCCAGTACTTC.

This clone was detected once. The chain employs TRBV7-8 and TRBJ1-2; D not resolved. V was pared by 4 bases and J by 3 bases, with 18 bases between. The CDR3 runs to 16 residues. CDR1 and CDR2 from the germline V gene are SGHVS and FQNEAQ. The CDR3 region is CASSSNAGGRYYGYTF. The CDR3 nucleotides are TGTGCCAGCAGCTCAAATGCTGGCGGGAGGTACTATGGCTACACCTTC.

This rearrangement joins TRBV30 to TRBJ2-7; 8 bases agree with TRBD2. The CDR3 length is 15 residues. After removal of 5 bases from V and 7 bases from J, the junction contained 16 bases not matched to a gene. Germline CDR1 reads GTSNPN; CDR2 reads SVGIG (reference sequence). The CDR3 DNA reads as TGTGCCTGGGGCCTCATGGCTAGCGGGCCGGGGGAGCAGTACTTC. It encodes CAWGLMASGPGEQYF.

The V gene is TRBV11-3, the J gene TRBJ2-7; 12 nucleotides line up with TRBD1. J lost 5 bases, V lost 1 base, and 3 bases had no gene match. The CDR3 runs to 15 residues. Per the germline V gene, CDR1 is SGHNT and CDR2 is YENEEA. DNA for the CDR3: TGTGCCAGCAGCTTAGGAGGGACAGGGGGCCACGAGCAGTACTTC. Amino acid sequence: CASSLGGTGGHEQYF.

V usage is TRBV7-8 and J usage is TRBJ2-1, with 12 nucleotides matching TRBD2. This CDR3 region has 15 residues. Trimming at V came to 2 bases and at J to 8 bases, leaving 4 bases not matched to a gene. Germline V gene sequence: CDR1 SGHVS, CDR2 FQNEAQ. CDR3 residues: CASSLSTSGRDEQFF. The CDR3 DNA is TGTGCCAGCAGCTTATCGACTAGCGGGAGAGATGAGCAGTTCTTC.

V gene TRBV14 combines with J gene TRBJ2-7, with 7 bases lining up with TRBD2. This CDR3 comprises 14 residues. Germline CDR1 SGHDN, CDR2 FVKESK. With 4 bases clipped from V and 5 bases from J, the junction kept 8 bases outside the gene matches. The CDR3: CASSPWGGVNEQYF. Written as DNA, the CDR3 is TGTGCCAGCAGCCCATGGGGGGGTGTCAACGAGCAGTACTTC.

The chain carries TRBV27 and TRBJ2-7, with TRBD2 as a possible D gene (5 bases). This CDR3 is 13 amino acids long. Germline loops: CDR1 MNHEY, CDR2 SMNVEV (reference sequence). Trimming removed 8 bases from V and 3 bases from J, with 14 bases in between. CDR3 protein: CASARTAGYEQYF. The CDR3, as DNA: TGTGCCAGCGCTCGGACGGCGGGCTACGAGCAGTACTTC.

The chain employs TRBV11-2 and TRBJ2-3; a weak D match, TRBD1 (6 bases). The CDR3 has 14 amino acids. Trimming removed 3 bases from V and 4 bases from J, with 11 bases in between. Germline values: CDR1 SGHAT, CDR2 FQNNGV. The CDR3 DNA follows: TGTGCCAGCAGCTTGGTGGGGGCAGCAGATACGCAGTATTTT. The encoded protein is CASSLVGAADTQYF.

A few counts support this clone. The rearrangement joins TRBV9 to TRBJ2-7; TRBD2 is a possible D gene (6 bases). From germline, CDR1 is SGDLS and CDR2 YYNGEE. V lost 4 bases to trimming and J lost 2 bases, with 13 bases between them. The CDR3 consists of 14 residues. The CDR3 sequence: CASSFRDFPYEQYF. CDR3 nucleotides: TGTGCCAGCAGCTTCCGGGACTTTCCCTACGAGCAGTACTTC.

This chain connects TRBV9 to TRBJ2-7, with a possible D match to TRBD1 (6 bases). Germline loops: CDR1 SGDLS, CDR2 YYNGEE. CDR3 length: 14 amino acids. The V and J ends lost 0 bases and 6 bases respectively, with 13 bases between them. The CDR3 region is CASSVAQGSGEQYF. The CDR3 DNA sequence: TGTGCCAGCAGCGTAGCACAGGGAAGTGGCGAGCAGTACTTC.

The genes are TRBV19 and TRBJ1-4; D not resolved. CDR1 is LNHDA, CDR2 SQIVND, per germline (reference sequence). This CDR3 is built from 13 residues. The V and J ends lost 3 bases and 4 bases respectively, with 6 bases between them. The CDR3 is CASSIANNEKLFF. The CDR3 DNA sequence: TGTGCCAGTAGTATCGCGAATAATGAAAAACTGTTTTTT.

This chain joins TRBV6-5 and TRBJ1-1; tentative D call: TRBD1 (6 bases). Germline-derived CDR1 and CDR2 are MNHEY and SVGAGI. CDR3 size: 15 residues. Trimming took off 0 bases at V and 10 bases at J, with 18 bases between the two ends. The CDR3 nucleotides are TGTGCCAGCAGTTACTCTGACAGTGGGGGCCGGGTAGCTTTCTTT. Protein sequence: CASSYSDSGGRVAFF.

The CDR3 DNA is TGTGCCAGTCGCCCCACCTCCGGGGATTCACCCCTCCACTTT. This translates into CASRPTSGDSPLHF. V and J are TRBV19 and TRBJ1-6; no firm D call. The CDR3 contains 14 residues. The V gene's germline CDR1 is LNHDA and CDR2 SQIVND (reference sequence). Trimming took 8 bases from V and 8 from J, leaving 16 bases between them.

This clone was recorded once. The rearrangement links TRBV6-1 to TRBJ1-2, with D possibly matching TRBD1 (5 bases). The V end lost 1 base, the J end lost 2 bases, and 11 bases lay between the germline ends. The germline gives CDR1 MNHNS, CDR2 SASEGT. This CDR3 is built from 15 residues. The CDR3 region has the DNA TGTGCCAGCAGTGAAGGAGGAGGGACCAACTATGGCTACACCTTC. Translating gives CASSEGGGTNYGYTF.

The V and J genes are TRBV19 and TRBJ1-3; D remains unclear. The ends were cut back, 4 bases at V and 0 bases at J, with 7 bases in the middle. The CDR3 runs to 14 residues. The germline CDR1 and CDR2 sequences are LNHDA and SQIVND (reference sequence). DNA for the CDR3: TGTGCCAGTAGTAGAGGGAGCTCTGGAAACACCATATATTTT. This codes for CASSRGSSGNTIYF.

This chain uses TRBV10-3 with TRBJ2-7, with no clear D. The CDR3 is 15 residues long. V gave up 2 bases and J gave up 6 bases, with 17 bases separating them. The germline CDR1 and CDR2 sequences are ENHRY and SYGVKD. The CDR3 spells CAISEVHRIGSEQYF. The CDR3 bases are TGTGCCATCAGTGAGGTCCATCGGATTGGCAGCGAGCAGTACTTC.

In this sample, this clone turned up a few times. The chain couples TRBV11-3 to TRBJ1-1; D is ambiguous. Germline values: CDR1 SGHNT, CDR2 YENEEA. Deletions cut 2 bases from V and 4 bases from J, with 8 bases between. CDR3 size: 13 residues. DNA of the CDR3: TGTGCCAGCAGCTTATCCTTGGTCACTGAAGCTTTCTTT. It is translated as CASSLSLVTEAFF.

This clone is a singleton in its sample. The chain uses TRBV6-1 and TRBJ2-1; 8 positions agree with TRBD2. Trimming took 6 bases from V and 3 from J; bases not matched to a gene: 7. The CDR3 runs to 15 residues. Germline loops: CDR1 MNHNS, CDR2 SASEGT. CDR3 loop: CASRPGTRGYNEQFF. For the CDR3, the DNA is TGTGCCAGCAGACCCGGGACTAGAGGCTACAATGAGCAGTTCTTC.

The V and J genes are TRBV27 and TRBJ1-1; D perhaps matches TRBD1 (6 bases). Deletions cut 5 bases from V and 1 base from J, with 11 bases between. Per the germline V gene, CDR1 is MNHEY and CDR2 is SMNVEV (reference sequence). The CDR3 is 14 residues long. CDR3 loop: CASSTQDRNTEAFF. Written as DNA, the CDR3 is TGTGCCAGCAGTACACAGGACAGGAACACTGAAGCTTTCTTT.

This chain's CDR3 is CASSIGPDNEQFF. CDR3 sequence (DNA): TGTGCCAGTAGTATAGGACCAGACAATGAGCAGTTCTTC. This chain links TRBV19 with TRBJ2-1; D remains unclear. The CDR3 sequence is 13 residues long. V was trimmed by 1 base and J by 5 bases, leaving 6 bases between them. Germline lookup yields CDR1 LNHDA and CDR2 SQIVND (reference sequence).